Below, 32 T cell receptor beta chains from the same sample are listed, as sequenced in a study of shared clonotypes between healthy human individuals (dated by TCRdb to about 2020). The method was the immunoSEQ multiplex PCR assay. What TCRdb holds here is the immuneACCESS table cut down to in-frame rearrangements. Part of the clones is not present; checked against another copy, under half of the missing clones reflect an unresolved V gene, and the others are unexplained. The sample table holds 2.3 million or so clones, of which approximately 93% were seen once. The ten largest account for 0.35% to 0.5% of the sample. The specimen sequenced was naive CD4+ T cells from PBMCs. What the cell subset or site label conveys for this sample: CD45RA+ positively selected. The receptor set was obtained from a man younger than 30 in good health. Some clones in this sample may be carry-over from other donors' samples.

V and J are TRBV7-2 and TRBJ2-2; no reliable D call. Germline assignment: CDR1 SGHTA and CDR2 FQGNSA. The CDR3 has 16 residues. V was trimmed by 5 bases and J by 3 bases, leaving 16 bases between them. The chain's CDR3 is CASSPRWSVYTGELFF. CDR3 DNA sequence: TGTGCCAGCAGCCCGCGGTGGAGTGTGTACACCGGGGAGCTGTTTTTT.

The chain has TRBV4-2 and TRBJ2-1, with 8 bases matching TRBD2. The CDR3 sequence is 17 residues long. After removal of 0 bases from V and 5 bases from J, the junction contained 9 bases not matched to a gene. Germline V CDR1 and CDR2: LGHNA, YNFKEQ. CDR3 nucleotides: TGTGCCAGCAGCCAAGATCAGAGAGCGGGAGCAAACAATGAGCAGTTCTTC. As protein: CASSQDQRAGANNEQFF.

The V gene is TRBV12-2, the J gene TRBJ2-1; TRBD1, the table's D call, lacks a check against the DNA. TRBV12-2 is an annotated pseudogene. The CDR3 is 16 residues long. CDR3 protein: CASTGFMEWSYNEQFF. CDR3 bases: TGTGCAAGTACAGGCTTTATGGAATGGTCCTACAATGAGCAGTTCTTC.

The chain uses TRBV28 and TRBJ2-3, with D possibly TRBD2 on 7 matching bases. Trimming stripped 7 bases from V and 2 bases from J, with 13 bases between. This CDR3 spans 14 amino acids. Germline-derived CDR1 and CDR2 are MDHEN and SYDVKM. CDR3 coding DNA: TGTGCCAGCACCATACGGGGGGCCACAGATACGCAGTATTTT. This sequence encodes CASTIRGATDTQYF.

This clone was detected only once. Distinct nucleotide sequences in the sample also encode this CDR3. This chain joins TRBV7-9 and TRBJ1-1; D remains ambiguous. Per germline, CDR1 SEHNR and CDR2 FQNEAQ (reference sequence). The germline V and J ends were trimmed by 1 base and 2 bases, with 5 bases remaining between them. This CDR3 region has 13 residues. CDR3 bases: TGTGCCAGCAGCTTAGGCAGAAACACTGAAGCTTTCTTT. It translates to CASSLGRNTEAFF.

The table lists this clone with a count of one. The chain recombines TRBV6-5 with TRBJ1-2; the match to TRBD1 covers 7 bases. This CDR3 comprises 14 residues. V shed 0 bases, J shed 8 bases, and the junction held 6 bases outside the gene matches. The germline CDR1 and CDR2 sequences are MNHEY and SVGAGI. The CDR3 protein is CASSYSPRGSGYTF. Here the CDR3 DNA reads TGTGCCAGCAGTTACTCGCCCAGGGGGTCCGGCTACACCTTC.

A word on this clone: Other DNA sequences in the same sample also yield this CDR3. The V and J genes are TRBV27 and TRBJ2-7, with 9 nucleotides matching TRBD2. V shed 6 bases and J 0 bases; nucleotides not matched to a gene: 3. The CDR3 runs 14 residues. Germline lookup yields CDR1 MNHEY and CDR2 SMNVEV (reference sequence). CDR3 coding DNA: TGTGCCAGCAGCTCAGCGGGAGGCTCCTACGAGCAGTACTTC. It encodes CASSSAGGSYEQYF.

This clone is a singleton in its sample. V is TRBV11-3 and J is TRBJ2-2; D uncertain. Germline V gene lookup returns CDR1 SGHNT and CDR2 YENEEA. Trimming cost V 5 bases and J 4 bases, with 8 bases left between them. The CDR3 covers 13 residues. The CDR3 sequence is CASSPVGTGELFF. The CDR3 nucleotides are TGTGCCAGCAGCCCCGTCGGCACCGGGGAGCTGTTTTTT.

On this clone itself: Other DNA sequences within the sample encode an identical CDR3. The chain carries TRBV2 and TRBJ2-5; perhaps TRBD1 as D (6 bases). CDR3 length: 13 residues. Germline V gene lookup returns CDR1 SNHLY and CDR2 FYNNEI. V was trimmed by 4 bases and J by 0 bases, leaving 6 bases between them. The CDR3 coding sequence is TGTGCCAGCAGTGGGACAGACCAAGAGACCCAGTACTTC. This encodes CASSGTDQETQYF.

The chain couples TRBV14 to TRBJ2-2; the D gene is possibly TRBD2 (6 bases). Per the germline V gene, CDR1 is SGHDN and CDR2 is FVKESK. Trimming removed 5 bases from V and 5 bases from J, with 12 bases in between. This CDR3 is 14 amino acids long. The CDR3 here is CASSTRGGTGELFF. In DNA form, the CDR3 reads TGTGCCAGCAGCACGAGAGGAGGGACCGGGGAGCTGTTTTTT.

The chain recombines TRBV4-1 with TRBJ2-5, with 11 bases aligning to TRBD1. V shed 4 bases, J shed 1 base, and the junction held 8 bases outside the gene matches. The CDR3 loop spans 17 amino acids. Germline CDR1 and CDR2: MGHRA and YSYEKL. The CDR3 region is CASSLGQGAFSQETQYF. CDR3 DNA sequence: TGCGCCAGCAGCCTCGGACAGGGGGCATTTAGCCAAGAGACCCAGTACTTC.

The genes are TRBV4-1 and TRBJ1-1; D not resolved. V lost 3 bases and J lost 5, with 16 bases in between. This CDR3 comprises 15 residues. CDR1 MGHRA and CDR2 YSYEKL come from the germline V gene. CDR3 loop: CASSHQGSGYTEAFF. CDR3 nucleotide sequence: TGCGCCAGCAGCCACCAAGGGAGCGGTTATACTGAAGCTTTCTTT.

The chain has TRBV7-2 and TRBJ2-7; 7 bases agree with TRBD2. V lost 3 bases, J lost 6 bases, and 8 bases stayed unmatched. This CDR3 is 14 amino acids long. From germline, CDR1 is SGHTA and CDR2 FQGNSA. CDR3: CASSFSSGPLEQYF. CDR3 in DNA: TGTGCCAGCAGCTTCTCTAGCGGCCCCCTCGAGCAGTACTTC.

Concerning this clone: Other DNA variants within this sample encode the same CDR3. The CDR3 bases are TGTGCCAGCAGCCCCGGACTAGCGGGTAACTACGAGCAGTACTTC. Protein product: CASSPGLAGNYEQYF. This chain links TRBV5-4 with TRBJ2-7; TRBD2 matches 11 bases. The J segment lost 3 bases and the V segment lost 4 bases, leaving 6 bases of the junction unmatched. The CDR3 runs to 15 residues. Germline assignment: CDR1 SGHNT and CDR2 YYREEE (reference sequence).

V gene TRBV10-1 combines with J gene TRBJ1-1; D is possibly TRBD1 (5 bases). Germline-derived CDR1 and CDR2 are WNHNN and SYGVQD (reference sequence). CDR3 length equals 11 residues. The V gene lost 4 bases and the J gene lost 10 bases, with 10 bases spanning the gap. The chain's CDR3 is CASSAPGPAFF. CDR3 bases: TGCGCCAGCAGTGCCCCGGGGCCAGCTTTCTTT.

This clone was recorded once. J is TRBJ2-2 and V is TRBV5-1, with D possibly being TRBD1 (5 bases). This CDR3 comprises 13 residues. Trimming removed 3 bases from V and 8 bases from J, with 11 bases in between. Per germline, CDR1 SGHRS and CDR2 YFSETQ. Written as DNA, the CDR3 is TGCGCCAGCAGCTCCCAGGGTGGAGGGGAGCTGTTTTTT. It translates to CASSSQGGGELFF.

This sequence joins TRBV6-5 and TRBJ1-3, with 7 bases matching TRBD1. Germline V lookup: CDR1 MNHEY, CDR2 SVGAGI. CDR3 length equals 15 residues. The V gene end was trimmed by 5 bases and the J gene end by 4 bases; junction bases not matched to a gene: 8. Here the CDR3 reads CASSPGTAGGNTIYF. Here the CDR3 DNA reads TGTGCCAGCAGTCCTGGGACAGCGGGCGGAAACACCATATATTTT.

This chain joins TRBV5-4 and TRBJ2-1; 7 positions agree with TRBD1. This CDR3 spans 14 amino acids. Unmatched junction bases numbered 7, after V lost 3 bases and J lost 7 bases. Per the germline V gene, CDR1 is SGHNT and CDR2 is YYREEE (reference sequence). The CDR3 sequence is CASSSAGTDNEQFF. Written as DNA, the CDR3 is TGTGCCAGCAGCTCCGCCGGGACAGATAATGAGCAGTTCTTC. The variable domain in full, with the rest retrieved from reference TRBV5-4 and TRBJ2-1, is ETGVTQSPTHLIKTRGQQVTLRCSSQSGHNTVSWYQQALGQGPQFIFQYYREEENGRGNFPPRFSGLQFPNYSSELNVNALELDDSALYLCASSSAGTDNEQFFGPGTRLTVL.

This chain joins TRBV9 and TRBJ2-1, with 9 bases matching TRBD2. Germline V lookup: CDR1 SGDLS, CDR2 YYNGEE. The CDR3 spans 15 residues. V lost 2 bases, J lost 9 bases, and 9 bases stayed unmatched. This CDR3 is CASSVVVSGSGEQFF. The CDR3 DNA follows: TGTGCCAGCAGCGTTGTCGTTAGCGGGAGTGGTGAGCAGTTCTTC.

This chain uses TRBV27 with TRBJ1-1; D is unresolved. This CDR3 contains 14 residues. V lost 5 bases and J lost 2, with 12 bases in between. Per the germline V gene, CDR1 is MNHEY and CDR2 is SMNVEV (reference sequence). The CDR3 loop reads CASSLRWSNTEAFF. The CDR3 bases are TGTGCCAGCAGTCTCCGATGGTCCAACACTGAAGCTTTCTTT.

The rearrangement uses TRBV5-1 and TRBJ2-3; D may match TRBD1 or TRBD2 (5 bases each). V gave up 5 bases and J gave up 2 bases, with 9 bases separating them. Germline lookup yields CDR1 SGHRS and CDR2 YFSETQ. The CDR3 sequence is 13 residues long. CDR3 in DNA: TGCGCCAGCAGAGACGGGGCCACAGATACGCAGTATTTT. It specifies CASRDGATDTQYF.

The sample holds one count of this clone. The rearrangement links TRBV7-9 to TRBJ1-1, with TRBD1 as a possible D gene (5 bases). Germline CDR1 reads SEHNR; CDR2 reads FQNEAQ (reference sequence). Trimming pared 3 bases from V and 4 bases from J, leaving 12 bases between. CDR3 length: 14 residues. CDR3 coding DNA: TGTGCCAGCAGCTTTCAGGGAGACGCCACTGAAGCTTTCTTT. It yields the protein CASSFQGDATEAFF.

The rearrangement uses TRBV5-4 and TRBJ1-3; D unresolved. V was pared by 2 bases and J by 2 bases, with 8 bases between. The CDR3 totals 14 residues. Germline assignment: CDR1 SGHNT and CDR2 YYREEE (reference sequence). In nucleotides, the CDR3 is TGTGCCAGCAGCTTACTTTCGGCTGGAAACACCATATATTTT. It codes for CASSLLSAGNTIYF. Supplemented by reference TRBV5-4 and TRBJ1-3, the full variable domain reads ETGVTQSPTHLIKTRGQQVTLRCSSQSGHNTVSWYQQALGQGPQFIFQYYREEENGRGNFPPRFSGLQFPNYSSELNVNALELDDSALYLCASSLLSAGNTIYFGEGSWLTVV.

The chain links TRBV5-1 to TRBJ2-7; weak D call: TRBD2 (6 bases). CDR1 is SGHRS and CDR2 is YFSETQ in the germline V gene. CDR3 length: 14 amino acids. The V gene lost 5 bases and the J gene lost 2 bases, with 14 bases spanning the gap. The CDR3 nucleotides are TGCGCCAGCAGTGGTTTAGCGGCCGCCTACGAGCAGTACTTC. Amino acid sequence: CASSGLAAAYEQYF.

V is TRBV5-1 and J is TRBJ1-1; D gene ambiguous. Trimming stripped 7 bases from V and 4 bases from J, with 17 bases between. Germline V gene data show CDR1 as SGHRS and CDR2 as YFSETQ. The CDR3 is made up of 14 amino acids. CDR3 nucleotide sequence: TGCGCCAGCCGACCGGACCCCGGGGTCACTGAAGCTTTCTTT. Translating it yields CASRPDPGVTEAFF.

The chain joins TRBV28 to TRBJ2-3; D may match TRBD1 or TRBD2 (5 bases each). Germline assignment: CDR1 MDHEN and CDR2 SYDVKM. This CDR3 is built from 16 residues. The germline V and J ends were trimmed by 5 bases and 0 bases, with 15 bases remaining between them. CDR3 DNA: TGTGCCAGCAGTGCCCCGGGACCTGCTAGCACAGATACGCAGTATTTT. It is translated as CASSAPGPASTDTQYF. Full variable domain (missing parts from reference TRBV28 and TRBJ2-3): DVKVTQSSRYLVKRTGEKVFLECVQDMDHENMFWYRQDPGLGLRLIYFSYDVKMKEKGDIPEGYSVSREKKERFSLILESASTNQTSMYLCASSAPGPASTDTQYFGPGTRLTVL.

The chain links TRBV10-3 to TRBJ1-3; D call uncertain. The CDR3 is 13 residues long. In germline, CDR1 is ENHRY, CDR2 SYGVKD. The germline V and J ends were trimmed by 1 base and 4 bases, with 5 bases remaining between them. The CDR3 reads CAISELTGNTIYF. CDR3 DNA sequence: TGTGCCATCAGTGAGTTAACAGGAAACACCATATATTTT.

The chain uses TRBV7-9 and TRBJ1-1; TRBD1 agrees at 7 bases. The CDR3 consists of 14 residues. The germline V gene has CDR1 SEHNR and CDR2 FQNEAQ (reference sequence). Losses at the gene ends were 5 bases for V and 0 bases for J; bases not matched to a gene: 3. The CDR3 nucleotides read TGTGCCAGCAGCAAGGGACAGATGAACACTGAAGCTTTCTTT. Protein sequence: CASSKGQMNTEAFF.

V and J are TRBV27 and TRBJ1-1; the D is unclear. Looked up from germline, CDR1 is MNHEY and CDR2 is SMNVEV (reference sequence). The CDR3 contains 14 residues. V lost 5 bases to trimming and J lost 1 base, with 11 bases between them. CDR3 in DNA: TGTGCCAGCAGTCGTTATCAGTCGAACACTGAAGCTTTCTTT. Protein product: CASSRYQSNTEAFF.

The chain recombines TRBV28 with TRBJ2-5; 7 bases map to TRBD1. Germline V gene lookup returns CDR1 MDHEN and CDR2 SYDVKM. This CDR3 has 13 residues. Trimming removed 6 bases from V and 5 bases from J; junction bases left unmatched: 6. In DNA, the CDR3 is TGTGCCAGCAGGAGAACAGGGGTGGAGACCCAGTACTTC. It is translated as CASRRTGVETQYF.

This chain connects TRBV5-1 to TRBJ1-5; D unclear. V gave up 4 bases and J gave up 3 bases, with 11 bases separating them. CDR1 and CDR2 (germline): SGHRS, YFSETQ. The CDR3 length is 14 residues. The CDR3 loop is CASSIDGLNQPQHF. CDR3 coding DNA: TGCGCCAGCAGCATAGACGGGCTCAATCAGCCCCAGCATTTT.

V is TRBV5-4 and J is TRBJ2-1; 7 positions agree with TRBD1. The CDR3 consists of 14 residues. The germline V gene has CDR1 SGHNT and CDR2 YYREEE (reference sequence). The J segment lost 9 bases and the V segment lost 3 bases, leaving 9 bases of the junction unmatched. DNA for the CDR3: TGTGCCAGCAGCTCGGACAGGATAGGGGGTGAGCAGTTCTTC. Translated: CASSSDRIGGEQFF.